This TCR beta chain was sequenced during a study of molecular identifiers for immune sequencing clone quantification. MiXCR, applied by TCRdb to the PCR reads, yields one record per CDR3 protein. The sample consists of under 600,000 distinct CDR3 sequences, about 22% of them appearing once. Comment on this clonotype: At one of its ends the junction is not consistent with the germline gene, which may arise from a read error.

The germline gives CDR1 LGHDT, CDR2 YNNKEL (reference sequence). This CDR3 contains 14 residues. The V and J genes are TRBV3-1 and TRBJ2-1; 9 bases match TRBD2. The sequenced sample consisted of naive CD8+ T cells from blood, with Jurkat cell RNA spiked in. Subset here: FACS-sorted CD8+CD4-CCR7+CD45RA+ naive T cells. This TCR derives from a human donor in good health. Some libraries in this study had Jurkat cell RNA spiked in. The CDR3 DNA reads TGTGCCAGCAGCCGGACTAGCGCTTACAATGAGCAGCTCTTC. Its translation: CASSRTSAYNEQLF.